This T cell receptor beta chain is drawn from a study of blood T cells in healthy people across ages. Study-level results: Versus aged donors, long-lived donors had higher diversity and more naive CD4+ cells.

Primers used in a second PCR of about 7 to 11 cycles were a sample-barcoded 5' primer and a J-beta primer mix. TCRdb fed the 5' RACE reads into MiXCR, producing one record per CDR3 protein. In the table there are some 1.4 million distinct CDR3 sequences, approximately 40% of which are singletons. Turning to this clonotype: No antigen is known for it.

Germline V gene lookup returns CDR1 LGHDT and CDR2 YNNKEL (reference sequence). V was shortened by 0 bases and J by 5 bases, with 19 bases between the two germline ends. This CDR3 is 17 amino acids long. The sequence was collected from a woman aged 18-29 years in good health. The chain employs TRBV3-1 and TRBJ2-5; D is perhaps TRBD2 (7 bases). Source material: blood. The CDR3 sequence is CASSQDLGTGRGETQYF. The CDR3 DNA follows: TGTGCCAGCAGCCAAGATCTCGGTACAGGGAGGGGGGAGACCCAGTACTTC.